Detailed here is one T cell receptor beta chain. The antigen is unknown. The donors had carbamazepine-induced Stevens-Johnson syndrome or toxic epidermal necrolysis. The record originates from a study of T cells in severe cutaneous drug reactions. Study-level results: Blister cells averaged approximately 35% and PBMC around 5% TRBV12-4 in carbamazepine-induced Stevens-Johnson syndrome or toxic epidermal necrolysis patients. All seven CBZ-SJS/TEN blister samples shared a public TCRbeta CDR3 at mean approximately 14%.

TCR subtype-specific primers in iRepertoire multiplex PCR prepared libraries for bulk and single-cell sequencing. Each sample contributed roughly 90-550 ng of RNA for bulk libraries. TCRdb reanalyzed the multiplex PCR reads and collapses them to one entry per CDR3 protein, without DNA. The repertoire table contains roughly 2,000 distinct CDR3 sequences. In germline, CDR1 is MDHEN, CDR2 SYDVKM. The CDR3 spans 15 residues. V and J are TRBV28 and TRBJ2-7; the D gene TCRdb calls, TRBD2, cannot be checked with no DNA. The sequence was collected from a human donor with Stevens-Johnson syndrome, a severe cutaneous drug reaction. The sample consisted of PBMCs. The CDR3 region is CASSSGLGERGEQYF.